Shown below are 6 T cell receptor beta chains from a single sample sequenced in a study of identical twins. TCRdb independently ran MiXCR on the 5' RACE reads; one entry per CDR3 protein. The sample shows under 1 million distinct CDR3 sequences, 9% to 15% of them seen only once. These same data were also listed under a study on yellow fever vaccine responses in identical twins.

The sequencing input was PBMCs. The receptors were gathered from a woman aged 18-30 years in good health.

The CDR3 coding sequence is TGCGCCAGCAGCGTAGCGGGTCAGCTCTACGAGCAGTACTTC. As protein: CASSVAGQLYEQYF. The V call is TRBV5-1, the J call TRBJ2-7, with 7 bases aligning to TRBD2. Trimming took 4 bases from V and 3 from J; bases not matched to a gene: 7. In germline, CDR1 is SGHRS, CDR2 YFSETQ. CDR3 length: 14 amino acids.

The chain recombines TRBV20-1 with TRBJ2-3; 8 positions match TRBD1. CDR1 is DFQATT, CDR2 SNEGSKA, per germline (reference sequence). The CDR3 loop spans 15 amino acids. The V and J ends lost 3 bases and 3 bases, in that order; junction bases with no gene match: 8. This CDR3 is CSASETGGGTDTQYF. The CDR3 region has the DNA TGCAGTGCTAGCGAAACAGGGGGAGGAACAGATACGCAGTATTTT.

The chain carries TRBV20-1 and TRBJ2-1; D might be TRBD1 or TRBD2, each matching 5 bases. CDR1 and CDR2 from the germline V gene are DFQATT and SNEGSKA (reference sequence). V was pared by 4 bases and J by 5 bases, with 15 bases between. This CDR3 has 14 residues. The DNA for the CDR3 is TGCAGTGCTACAGGGAGTTGGACTGACAATGAGCAGTTCTTC. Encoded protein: CSATGSWTDNEQFF.

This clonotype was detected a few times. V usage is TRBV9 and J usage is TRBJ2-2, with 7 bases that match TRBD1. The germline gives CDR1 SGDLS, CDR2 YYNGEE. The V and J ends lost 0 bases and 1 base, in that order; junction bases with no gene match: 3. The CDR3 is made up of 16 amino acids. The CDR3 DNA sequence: TGTGCCAGCAGCGTAGGACAGGGATTGAACACCGGGGAGCTGTTTTTT. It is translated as CASSVGQGLNTGELFF.

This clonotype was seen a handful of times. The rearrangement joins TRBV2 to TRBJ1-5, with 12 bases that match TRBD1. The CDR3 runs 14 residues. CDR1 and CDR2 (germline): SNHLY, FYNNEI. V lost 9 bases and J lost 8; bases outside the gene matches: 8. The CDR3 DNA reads TGTGCCAGGCCGGGACAGGGGGCGATTAAGCCCCAGCATTTT. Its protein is CARPGQGAIKPQHF.

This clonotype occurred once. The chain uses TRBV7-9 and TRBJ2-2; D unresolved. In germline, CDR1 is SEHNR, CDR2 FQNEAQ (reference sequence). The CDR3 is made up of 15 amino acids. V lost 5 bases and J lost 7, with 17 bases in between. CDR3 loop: CASSPRTRTRGELFF. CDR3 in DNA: TGTGCCAGCAGCCCAAGGACCCGTACGCGCGGGGAGCTGTTTTTT.